The rows below give T cell receptor beta chains drawn from one sample of a study of OX40 agonist ivuxolimab in advanced cancers. Some clones are missing from TCRdb's copy, which holds only in-frame ones; the method was immunoSEQ multiplex PCR. This sample yields fewer than 50,000 clones, of which 92% are seen a single time; less than 9.5% belongs to the top ten. The sample was CD4+ or CD8+ T cells sorted from blood, taken in a trial of the OX40 agonist ivuxolimab. These receptors all stem from an adult with an advanced solid tumor such as melanoma, head and neck, liver or kidney cancer. Both conserved end residues are part of each CDR3. The D gene is left open where the match is weak. Size is stated for part of the rows, as once, few or many counts, or as a class when the clone is expanded.

D	J	size	V	CDR3	DNA
.	TRBJ1-5	.	TRBV19	CASSIDSGYNQPQHF	TGTGCCAGTAGTATAGACTCAGGGTACAATCAGCCCCAGCATTTT
.	TRBJ1-1	.	TRBV2	CAILGGEAFF	TGTGCCATCTTGGGGGGGGAAGCTTTCTTT
TRBD1	TRBJ1-5	.	TRBV5-5	CASSLAGTGRNQPQHF	TGTGCCAGCAGTCTAGCCGGGACAGGCCGCAATCAGCCCCAGCATTTT
TRBD2	TRBJ2-1	.	TRBV2	CASRPRLADSSYNEQFF	TGTGCCAGCAGGCCTAGACTAGCGGACAGCTCCTACAATGAGCAGTTCTTC
.	TRBJ1-5	.	TRBV7-9	CASGEGDQPQHF	TGTGCCAGCGGGGAGGGCGATCAGCCCCAGCATTTT
.	TRBJ1-1	.	TRBV29-1	CSGKNTEAFF	TGCAGCGGAAAGAACACTGAAGCTTTCTTT
.	TRBJ2-7	once	TRBV29-1	CSVEERSYEQYF	TGCAGCGTTGAGGAGCGTTCCTACGAGCAGTACTTC
.	TRBJ2-7	.	TRBV11-2	CASSLEGKAAYEQYF	TGTGCCAGCAGCTTAGAGGGAAAGGCCGCCTACGAGCAGTACTTC
.	TRBJ2-2	.	TRBV7-9	CASSFRVDTGELFF	TGTGCCAGCAGCTTCCGGGTGGACACCGGGGAGCTGTTTTTT
TRBD2	TRBJ2-5	.	TRBV4-1	CASSQAQLAGAETQYF	TGCGCCAGCAGCCAGGCGCAACTAGCGGGAGCGGAGACCCAGTACTTC
.	TRBJ2-1	.	TRBV13	CASSFPETGNNEQFF	TGTGCCAGCAGCTTCCCCGAGACCGGAAACAATGAGCAGTTCTTC
.	TRBJ2-1	.	TRBV10-3	CATRWSHTVDEQFF	TGTGCCACCAGGTGGAGTCACACGGTGGATGAGCAGTTCTTC
.	TRBJ2-5	.	TRBV28	CASSFSWEEVETQYF	TGTGCCAGCAGTTTTTCGTGGGAGGAGGTGGAGACCCAGTACTTC
.	TRBJ1-2	.	TRBV27	CATRRVGSDGYTF	TGTGCCACCAGACGAGTTGGCAGCGATGGCTACACCTTC
TRBD2	TRBJ2-3	.	TRBV2	CASSEPSGSSDTQYF	TGTGCCAGCAGTGAACCTAGCGGGAGTTCAGATACGCAGTATTTT